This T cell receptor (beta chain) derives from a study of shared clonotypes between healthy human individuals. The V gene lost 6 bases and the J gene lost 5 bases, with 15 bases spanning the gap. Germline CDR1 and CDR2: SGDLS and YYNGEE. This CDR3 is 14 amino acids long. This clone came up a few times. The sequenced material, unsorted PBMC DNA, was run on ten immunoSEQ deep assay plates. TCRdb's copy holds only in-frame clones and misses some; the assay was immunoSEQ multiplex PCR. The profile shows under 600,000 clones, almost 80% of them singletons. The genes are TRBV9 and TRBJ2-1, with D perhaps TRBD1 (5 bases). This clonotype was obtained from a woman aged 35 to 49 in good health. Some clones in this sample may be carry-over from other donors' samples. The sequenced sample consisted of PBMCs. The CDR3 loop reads CASNEADNHNEQFF. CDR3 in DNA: TGTGCCAGCAATGAGGCGGACAACCACAATGAGCAGTTCTTC.